Listed below are T cell receptor beta chains from one sample, sequenced in a study of CD8 T cells in Susac syndrome. From the immunoSEQ multiplex PCR reads, TCRdb called clonotypes with MiXCR, one entry per CDR3 protein. This table holds about 160,000 distinct CDR3 sequences, roughly 95% found once. The material sequenced was CD4+ T cells from PBMCs. These receptors were taken from a human donor with multiple sclerosis. The CDR3 runs from the conserved cysteine through the conserved F or W. Size is omitted from some rows. Given values are once, few, many or a class for expanded clones.

abundance	v_gene	j_gene	CDR3aa
.	TRBV29-1	TRBJ1-1	CSVEDGARRDTEAFF
.	TRBV19	TRBJ2-1	CASSTIGLAAHNEQFF
.	TRBV29-1	TRBJ1-1	CSGQGQGMTEAFF
.	TRBV30	TRBJ1-1	CAWSTGMVLLAFF
.	TRBV2	TRBJ2-3	CASARLLRTDTQYF
.	TRBV12-3/TRBV12-4	TRBJ2-3	CASSQTSGSTDTQYF
.	TRBV3-1	TRBJ2-6	CASMASGANVLTF
.	TRBV9	TRBJ1-1	CASSVGGFGTEAFF
.	TRBV6-2/TRBV6-3	TRBJ2-2	CASRRGATGELFF
once	TRBV12-3/TRBV12-4	TRBJ2-3	CASRVEAGASTDTQYF
.	TRBV5-4	TRBJ1-5	CASSSYKDGGNQPQHF
.	TRBV2	TRBJ2-3	CASSSMRSSTDTQYF
.	TRBV4-1	TRBJ1-2	CASSQGAPTRFGYTF
.	TRBV5-4	TRBJ2-6	CASSPGGQGRQAGANVLTF
.	TRBV30	TRBJ1-5	CAWSGTGGDWGNQPQHF